The 27 T cell receptor beta chains below all came from one sample that was sequenced in a study of blood T cell repertoires in COVID-19. Using immunoSEQ multiplex PCR, the repertoire was profiled, and TCRdb retains in-frame clones only, with some absent. In the table there are 180,000 or so clones, roughly three quarters of which are singletons. The material sequenced was peripheral blood. The receptors originated from a woman aged 80 or older with COVID-19, enrolled during active disease.

This clone was seen once. CDR3 coding DNA: TGTGCCAGCAGCCTACTAGCGGCCCTCCAAGAGACCCAGTACTTC. Protein: CASSLLAALQETQYF. The chain uses TRBV6-2 or TRBV6-3 and TRBJ2-5, with TRBD2 matching over 8 bases. V lost 6 bases and J lost 1; bases outside the gene matches: 7. The germline V gene encodes CDR1 MNHEY and CDR2 SVGEGT. The CDR3 runs to 15 residues.

In its sample, this clone was seen a few times. This chain connects TRBV5-6 to TRBJ1-1, with TRBD1 identical over 7 bases. Germline V gene data show CDR1 as SGHDT and CDR2 as YYEEEE. With V trimmed by 4 bases and J by 6 bases, 9 bases remained unmatched. This CDR3 has 14 amino acids. The chain's CDR3 is CASSRWTGDAEAFF. The CDR3 DNA follows: TGTGCCAGCAGCCGTTGGACAGGAGATGCTGAAGCTTTCTTT.

This clone was seen only once. The rearrangement links TRBV4-3 to TRBJ2-7; perhaps TRBD1 as D (6 bases). Trimming left V 0 bases short and J 5 bases short, with 20 bases between. This CDR3 region has 17 residues. Germline CDR1 and CDR2: LGHNA and YSLEER. CDR3 loop: CASSQDAFLQGQNEQYF. For the CDR3, the DNA is TGCGCCAGCAGCCAAGATGCTTTTCTACAGGGCCAGAACGAGCAGTACTTC.

This chain connects TRBV4-1 to TRBJ2-2, with 7 bases lining up with TRBD1. V lost 0 bases to trimming and J lost 0 bases; unmatched junction nucleotides: 13. CDR1 MGHRA and CDR2 YSYEKL come from the germline V gene. The length of the CDR3 is 20 residues. This CDR3 reads CASSQDPRGQGVANTGELFF. The CDR3 DNA sequence: TGCGCCAGCAGCCAAGACCCCCGCGGGCAGGGGGTTGCGAACACCGGGGAGCTGTTTTTT.

The J gene is TRBJ1-3, the V gene TRBV5-1; weak D call: TRBD1 (6 bases). V gave up 1 base and J gave up 0 bases, with 11 bases separating them. In germline, CDR1 is SGHRS, CDR2 YFSETQ. The CDR3 contains 16 residues. The CDR3 DNA reads as TGCGCCAGCAGCTTGACAGGGACCAGCTCTGGAAACACCATATATTTT. Its translation: CASSLTGTSSGNTIYF.

This clone has more than one count but fewer than ten. The rearrangement links TRBV7-8 to TRBJ2-2; 9 nucleotides line up with TRBD1. V gave up 2 bases and J gave up 6 bases; unmatched junction bases: 7. This CDR3 region has 16 residues. Germline values: CDR1 SGHVS, CDR2 FQNEAQ. The CDR3 DNA follows: TGTGCCAGCAGCTTATTCCAGAGACAGGGGGCCGGGGAGCTGTTTTTT. Protein sequence: CASSLFQRQGAGELFF.

The gene calls are TRBV28 and TRBJ2-7, with TRBD2 matching over 12 bases. The CDR3 consists of 16 residues. The ends lost 4 bases at V and 7 bases at J; junction bases unmatched: 11. Germline V gives CDR1 MDHEN, CDR2 SYDVKM. The CDR3 DNA reads TGTGCCAGCAGTTCGACTAGCGGGGGCGCGGGGGGGGAGCAGTACTTC. It translates to CASSSTSGGAGGEQYF.

The gene calls are TRBV28 and TRBJ1-2; no clear D gene. The ends were cut back, 6 bases at V and 8 bases at J, with 19 bases in the middle. The CDR3 is 14 amino acids. Germline V gene lookup returns CDR1 MDHEN and CDR2 SYDVKM. This CDR3 reads CASRFSGIPSGYTF. Here the CDR3 DNA reads TGTGCCAGCAGATTTTCCGGGATCCCCTCGGGCTACACCTTC.

About this clone itself: Distinct nucleotide sequences in the sample also encode this CDR3. The chain is built from TRBV28 and TRBJ2-7; 7 bases are a match to TRBD1. Germline V CDR1 and CDR2: MDHEN, SYDVKM. The CDR3 consists of 14 residues. V dropped 5 bases and J dropped 5; count of bases not matched to a gene: 9. The CDR3 nucleotides are TGTGCCAGCAGTACCCATTTTCAGGGGGACGAGCAGTACTTC. Translation: CASSTHFQGDEQYF.

The genes are TRBV7-2 and TRBJ1-4; a weak D match, TRBD1 (5 bases). CDR1 is SGHTA, CDR2 FQGNSA, per germline. This CDR3 has 14 residues. The V end was cut by 5 bases, the J end by 7 bases, with 14 bases between. The CDR3 DNA follows: TGTGCCAGCAGCCTTCTCTTAAGGGGTGAAAAACTGTTTTTT. Its translation: CASSLLLRGEKLFF.

The genes are TRBV7-9 and TRBJ2-7; tentatively, D is TRBD1 (6 bases). V lost 11 bases to trimming and J lost 4 bases, with 15 bases between them. Germline CDR1 SEHNR, CDR2 FQNEAQ (reference sequence). The CDR3 runs 12 residues. The CDR3: CAVQGSAYEQYF. The CDR3 DNA is TGTGCCGTTCAGGGGTCGGCGTACGAGCAGTACTTC.

The genes are TRBV6-6 and TRBJ1-2, with a weak D call TRBD1 (5 bases). CDR1 and CDR2 from the germline V gene are MNHNY and SVGAGI (reference sequence). This CDR3 is 12 amino acids long. V lost 6 bases, J lost 12 bases, and 17 bases lay in between. CDR3 amino acids: CASSHNGGDHTF. The CDR3 DNA reads as TGTGCCAGCAGCCACAATGGGGGGGACCACACCTTC.

A remark on this clone: Mismatch with germline at one junction end may stem from a read error. J is TRBJ1-2 and V is TRBV19; 10 nucleotides agree with TRBD1. Germline-derived CDR1 and CDR2 are LNHDA and SQIVND (reference sequence). The CDR3 extends over 15 amino acids. This chain's CDR3 is CASRGTGAINSGYTF. DNA of the CDR3: TGTGCCAGTAGAGGGACAGGGGCGATTAACTCTGGCTACACCTTC.

The V gene is TRBV27, the J gene TRBJ2-5; 12 nucleotides agree with TRBD2. Germline V gene data show CDR1 as MNHEY and CDR2 as SMNVEV (reference sequence). V was clipped by 7 bases and J by 5 bases; unmatched bases: 14. The CDR3 contains 17 residues. The DNA of the CDR3 is TGTGCCAGCACCTCTAGGGCTAGCGGGGGGGCAGGGGAGACCCAGTACTTC. It yields the protein CASTSRASGGAGETQYF.

This chain joins TRBV4-2 and TRBJ2-1; 7 bases line up with TRBD1. V lost 2 bases, J lost 3 bases, and 7 bases stayed unmatched. CDR1 is LGHNA, CDR2 YNFKEQ, per germline. The CDR3 loop spans 16 amino acids. The CDR3 DNA is TGTGCCAGCAGCCAAAACACCGGGACAGTCTACAATGAGCAGTTCTTC. Translated: CASSQNTGTVYNEQFF.

This clone was detected a few times. The V call is TRBV9, the J call TRBJ1-1; D is possibly TRBD1 (6 bases). The V gene's germline CDR1 is SGDLS and CDR2 YYNGEE. The CDR3 sequence is 13 residues long. CDR3 in DNA: TGTGCTCGAGGGGGTAGAAAGAACACTGAAGCTTTCTTT. This translates into CARGGRKNTEAFF. The full variable domain, with the rest looked up from reference TRBV9 and TRBJ1-1, is DSGVTQTPKHLITATGQRVTLRCSPRSGDLSVYWYQQSLDQGLQFLIQYYNGEERAKGNILERFSAQQFPDLHSELNLSSLELGDSALYFCARGGRKNTEAFFGQGTRLTVV.

This clone was detected once. DNA for the CDR3: TGTGCCATCAGTGAGTCGGTGGGACAGGGGGCGGCCCAGTACTTC. It is translated as CAISESVGQGAAQYF. The chain employs TRBV10-3 and TRBJ2-5; 12 positions match TRBD1. The length of the CDR3 is 15 residues. The trim removed 0 bases at V and 9 bases at J, leaving 5 bases unmatched. CDR1 is ENHRY and CDR2 is SYGVKD in the germline V gene.

The chain joins TRBV7-9 to TRBJ2-3; 8 bases are shared with TRBD2. The J segment lost 4 bases and the V segment lost 6 bases, leaving 9 bases of the junction unmatched. The length of the CDR3 is 15 residues. The germline gives CDR1 SEHNR, CDR2 FQNEAQ (reference sequence). CDR3 DNA: TGTGCCAGCAGGGGAGCGGGAGAGGGGCCAGATACGCAGTATTTT. It specifies CASRGAGEGPDTQYF.

The chain carries TRBV19 and TRBJ1-1; perhaps TRBD1 as D (5 bases). V was trimmed by 0 bases and J by 3 bases, leaving 17 bases between them. Germline CDR1 is LNHDA and CDR2 is SQIVND (reference sequence). CDR3 length: 17 residues. The CDR3 region is CASSIDRGGARYTEAFF. CDR3 coding DNA: TGTGCCAGTAGTATAGATCGGGGAGGGGCGAGGTACACTGAAGCTTTCTTT.

The V gene is TRBV19, the J gene TRBJ1-1; the match to TRBD1 covers 8 bases. The CDR3 is made up of 14 amino acids. V trimming: 6 bases; J trimming: 4 bases; junction bases outside the gene matches: 7. Germline V CDR1 and CDR2: LNHDA, SQIVND (reference sequence). CDR3 coding DNA: TGTGCCAGTAGCCCTGACAGGGGCGGCACTGAAGCTTTCTTT. This translates into CASSPDRGGTEAFF.

This clone has only one observation. The chain uses TRBV4-2 and TRBJ2-1; 7 bases align to TRBD2. The CDR3 loop spans 15 amino acids. The J segment lost 5 bases and the V segment lost 2 bases, leaving 6 bases of the junction unmatched. Germline CDR1 is LGHNA and CDR2 is YNFKEQ. The CDR3 is CASSQRGLGDNEQFF. The CDR3 DNA reads TGTGCCAGCAGCCAAAGAGGACTAGGGGACAATGAGCAGTTCTTC.

The J gene is TRBJ2-3, the V gene TRBV19; 8 nucleotides match TRBD1. The CDR3 has 13 residues. Trimming took 6 bases from V and 2 from J; bases not matched to a gene: 1. CDR1 and CDR2 (germline): LNHDA, SQIVND (reference sequence). CDR3 sequence reads: CASRDRATDTQYF. Here the CDR3 DNA reads TGTGCCAGTAGGGACAGGGCCACAGATACGCAGTATTTT.

This clone was observed a handful of times. V gene TRBV15 combines with J gene TRBJ2-1, with 12 bases matching TRBD2. Germline V gene lookup returns CDR1 LNHNV and CDR2 YYDKDF (reference sequence). The CDR3 spans 16 residues. With V trimmed by 0 bases and J by 9 bases, 6 bases remained unmatched. The CDR3, as DNA: TGTGCCACCAGCAGAGAAGGACTAGCGGGACCTGGTGAGCAGTTCTTC. Protein product: CATSREGLAGPGEQFF.

The V and J genes are TRBV7-8 and TRBJ2-2; 11 bases line up with TRBD1. From germline, CDR1 is SGHVS and CDR2 FQNEAQ. Trimming took 5 bases from V and 6 from J; bases not matched to a gene: 8. This CDR3 is built from 16 residues. The CDR3 here is CASSQPDRGRAGELFF. The CDR3 DNA follows: TGTGCCAGCAGCCAACCGGACAGGGGGCGCGCCGGGGAGCTGTTTTTT.

V and J are TRBV2 and TRBJ2-7, with a tentative D call TRBD2 (6 bases). The germline CDR1 and CDR2 sequences are SNHLY and FYNNEI. The V end lost 6 bases, the J end lost 0 bases, and 15 bases lay between the germline ends. The CDR3 has 15 amino acids. CDR3 sequence (DNA): TGTGCCAGCAGGGAGGGGACCGTTAACTCCTACGAGCAGTACTTC. It translates to CASREGTVNSYEQYF.

The V and J genes are TRBV3-1 (or the pseudogene TRBV3-2) and TRBJ1-6, with 8 bases lining up with TRBD1. Germline V lookup: CDR1 LGHDT, CDR2 YNNKEL (reference sequence). The CDR3 runs 16 residues. Unmatched junction bases numbered 7, after V lost 4 bases and J lost 5 bases. The CDR3 sequence is CASSPWTGSDNSPLHF. CDR3 nucleotide sequence: TGTGCCAGCAGCCCCTGGACAGGGTCGGATAATTCACCCCTCCACTTT.

The count of this clone is one. V is TRBV7-2 and J is TRBJ2-3; D perhaps matches TRBD1 (6 bases). Germline CDR1 SGHTA, CDR2 FQGNSA. V gave up 0 bases and J gave up 4 bases, with 17 bases separating them. The CDR3 is made up of 17 amino acids. The CDR3 region is CASSLALGAGTPDTQYF. CDR3 bases: TGTGCCAGCAGCTTAGCGTTGGGGGCTGGTACACCAGATACGCAGTATTTT. The complete variable domain, with remaining parts taken from reference TRBV7-2 and TRBJ2-3, reads GAGVSQSPSNKVTEKGKDVELRCDPISGHTALYWYRQSLGQGLEFLIYFQGNSAPDKSGLPSDRFSAERTGGSVSTLTIQRTQQEDSAVYLCASSLALGAGTPDTQYFGPGTRLTVL.